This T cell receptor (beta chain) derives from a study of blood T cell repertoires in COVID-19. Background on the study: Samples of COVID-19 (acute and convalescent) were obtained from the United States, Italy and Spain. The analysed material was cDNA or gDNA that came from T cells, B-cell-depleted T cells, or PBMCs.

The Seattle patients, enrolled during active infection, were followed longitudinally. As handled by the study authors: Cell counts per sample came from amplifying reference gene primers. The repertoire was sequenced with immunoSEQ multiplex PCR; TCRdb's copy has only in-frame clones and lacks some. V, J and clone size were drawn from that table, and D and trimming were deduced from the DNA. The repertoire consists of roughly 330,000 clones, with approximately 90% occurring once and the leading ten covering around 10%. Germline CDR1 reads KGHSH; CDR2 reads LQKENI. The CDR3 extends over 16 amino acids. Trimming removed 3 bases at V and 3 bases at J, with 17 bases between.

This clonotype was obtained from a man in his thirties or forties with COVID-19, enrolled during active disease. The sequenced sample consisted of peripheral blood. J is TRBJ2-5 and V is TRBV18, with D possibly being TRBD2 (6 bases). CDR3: CASSPYRGNLKETQYF. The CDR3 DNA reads TGTGCCAGCTCACCCTACCGGGGGAATCTAAAAGAGACCCAGTACTTC.